The T cell receptor (beta chain) under discussion was sequenced for a study of CD8 T cells in ankylosing spondylitis. The study's findings and limits: Several highly homologous variants made up a TCR beta motif, and this motif appeared characteristic of ankylosing spondylitis blood. Certain motif variants had earlier been reported in reactive arthritis synovial fluid and blood. Peripheral blood held disease-linked clones only at relatively low frequency, and these were CD8+. Significant enrichment of disease-linked clones was reportedly seen in matched ankylosing spondylitis synovial fluid.

For this clonotype: The antigen remains unidentified.

Quantitative 5'-RACE with molecular barcodes was used to make the TCR beta libraries. TCRdb independently ran MiXCR on the 5' RACE reads; one entry per CDR3 protein. Altogether roughly 370,000 distinct CDR3 sequences are present, approximately 20% being singletons, with the ten largest covering about 16%. This CDR3 comprises 16 residues. V trimming: 0 bases; J trimming: 8 bases; junction bases outside the gene matches: 13. Germline CDR1 is SQVTM and CDR2 is ANQGSEA. J is TRBJ2-1 and V is TRBV29-1, with 7 bases matching TRBD2. The sample comprised blood, either unsorted or a sorted T cell fraction (not recorded which). The sequence came from a male donor with ankylosing spondylitis. The CDR3 DNA reads TGCAGCGTTGAAGATCAACTGGCGGGAGTCCTAGATGAGCAGTTCTTC. The encoded protein is CSVEDQLAGVLDEQFF.